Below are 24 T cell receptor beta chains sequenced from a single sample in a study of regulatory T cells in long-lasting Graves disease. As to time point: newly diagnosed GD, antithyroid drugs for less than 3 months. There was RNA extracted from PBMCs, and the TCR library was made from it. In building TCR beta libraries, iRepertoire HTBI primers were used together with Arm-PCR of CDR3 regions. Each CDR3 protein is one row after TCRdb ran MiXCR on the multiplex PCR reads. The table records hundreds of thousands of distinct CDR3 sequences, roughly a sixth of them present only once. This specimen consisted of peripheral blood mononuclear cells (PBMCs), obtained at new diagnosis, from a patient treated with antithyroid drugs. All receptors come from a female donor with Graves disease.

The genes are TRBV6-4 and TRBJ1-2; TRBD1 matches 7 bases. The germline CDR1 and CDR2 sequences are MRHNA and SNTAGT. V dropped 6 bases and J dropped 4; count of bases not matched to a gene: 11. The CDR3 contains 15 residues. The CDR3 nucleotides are TGTGCCAGCAGCAACCCCGGGACAGAGCCCTATGGCTACACCTTC. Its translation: CASSNPGTEPYGYTF.

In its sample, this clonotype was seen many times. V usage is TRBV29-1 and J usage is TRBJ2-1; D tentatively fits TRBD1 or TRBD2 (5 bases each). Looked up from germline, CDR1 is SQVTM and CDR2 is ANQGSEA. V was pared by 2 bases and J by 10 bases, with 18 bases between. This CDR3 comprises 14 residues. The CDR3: CSVESDSPRDEQFF. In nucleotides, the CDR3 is TGCAGCGTTGAATCGGACTCCCCACGGGACGAGCAGTTCTTC.

The CDR3 region has the DNA TGTGCCAGCAGCTCGGCGGGAGAGGGAGTCACCGGGGAGACCCAGTACTTC. It codes for CASSSAGEGVTGETQYF. The rearrangement joins TRBV7-9 to TRBJ2-5, with 7 bases lining up with TRBD2. Per the germline V gene, CDR1 is SEHNR and CDR2 is FQNEAQ (reference sequence). The CDR3 covers 17 residues. With 4 bases clipped from V and 5 bases from J, the junction kept 16 bases outside the gene matches.

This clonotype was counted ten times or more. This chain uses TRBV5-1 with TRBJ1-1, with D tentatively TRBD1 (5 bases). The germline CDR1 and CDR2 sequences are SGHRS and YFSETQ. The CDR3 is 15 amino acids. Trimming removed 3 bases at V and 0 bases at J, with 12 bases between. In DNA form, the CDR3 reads TGCGCCAGCAGCTCCGGGGGGGTCTTGAACACTGAAGCTTTCTTT. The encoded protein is CASSSGGVLNTEAFF.

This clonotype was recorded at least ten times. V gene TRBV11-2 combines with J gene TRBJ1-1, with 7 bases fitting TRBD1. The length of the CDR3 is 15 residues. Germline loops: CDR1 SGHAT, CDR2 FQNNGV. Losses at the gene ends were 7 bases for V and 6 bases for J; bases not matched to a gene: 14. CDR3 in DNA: TGTGCCAGCATTAAAAATCCGTACAGGGGCTCTGAAGCTTTCTTT. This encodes CASIKNPYRGSEAFF. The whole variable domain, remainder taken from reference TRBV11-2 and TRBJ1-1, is EAGVAQSPRYKIIEKRQSVAFWCNPISGHATLYWYQQILGQGPKLLIQFQNNGVVDDSQLPKDRFSAERLKGVDSTLKIQPAKLEDSAVYLCASIKNPYRGSEAFFGQGTRLTVV.

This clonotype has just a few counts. The CDR3 spells CATTRQGMNTEAFF. The CDR3 nucleotides are TGTGCCACCACCCGACAGGGTATGAACACTGAAGCTTTCTTT. The V gene is TRBV24-1, the J gene TRBJ1-1; 7 bases fit TRBD1. With V trimmed by 8 bases and J by 0 bases, 5 bases remained unmatched. The CDR3 runs to 14 residues. Per germline, CDR1 KGHDR and CDR2 SFDVKD.

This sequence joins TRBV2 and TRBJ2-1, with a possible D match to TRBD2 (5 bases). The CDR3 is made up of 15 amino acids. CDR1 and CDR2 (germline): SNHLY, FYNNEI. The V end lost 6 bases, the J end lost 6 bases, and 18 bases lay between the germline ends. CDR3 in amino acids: CASRGRVGVGNEQFF. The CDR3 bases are TGTGCCAGCAGGGGCCGGGTGGGAGTCGGCAATGAGCAGTTCTTC.

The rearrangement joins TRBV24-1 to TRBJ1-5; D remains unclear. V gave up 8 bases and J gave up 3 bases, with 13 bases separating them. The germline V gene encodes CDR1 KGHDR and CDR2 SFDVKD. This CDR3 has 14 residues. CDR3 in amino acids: CATNSRQDNQPQHF. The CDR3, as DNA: TGTGCCACCAATAGTCGGCAGGACAATCAGCCCCAGCATTTT.

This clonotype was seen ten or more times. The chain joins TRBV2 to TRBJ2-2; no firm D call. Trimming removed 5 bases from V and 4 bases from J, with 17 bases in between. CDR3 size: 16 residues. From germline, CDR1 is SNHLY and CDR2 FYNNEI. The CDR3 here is CASSPMTGWGTGELFF. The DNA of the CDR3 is TGTGCCAGCAGTCCGATGACTGGCTGGGGCACCGGGGAGCTGTTTTTT.

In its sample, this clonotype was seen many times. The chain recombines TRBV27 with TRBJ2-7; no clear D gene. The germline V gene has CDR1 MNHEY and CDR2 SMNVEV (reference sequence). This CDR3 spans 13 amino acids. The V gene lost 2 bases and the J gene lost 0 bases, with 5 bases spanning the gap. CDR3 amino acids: CASSLKSSYEQYF. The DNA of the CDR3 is TGTGCCAGCAGTTTAAAAAGCTCCTACGAGCAGTACTTC.

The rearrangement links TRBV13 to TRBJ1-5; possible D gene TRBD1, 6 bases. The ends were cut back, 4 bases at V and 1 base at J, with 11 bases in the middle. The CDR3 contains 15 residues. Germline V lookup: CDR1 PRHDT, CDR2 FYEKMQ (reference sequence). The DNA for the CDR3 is TGTGCCAGCAGCTCGGGGGGGGCGAGCAATCAGCCCCAGCATTTT. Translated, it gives CASSSGGASNQPQHF. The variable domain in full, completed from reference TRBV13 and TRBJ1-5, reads AAGVIQSPRHLIKEKRETATLKCYPIPRHDTVYWYQQGPGQDPQFLISFYEKMQSDKGSIPDRFSAQQFSDYHSELNMSSLELGDSALYFCASSSGGASNQPQHFGDGTRLSIL.

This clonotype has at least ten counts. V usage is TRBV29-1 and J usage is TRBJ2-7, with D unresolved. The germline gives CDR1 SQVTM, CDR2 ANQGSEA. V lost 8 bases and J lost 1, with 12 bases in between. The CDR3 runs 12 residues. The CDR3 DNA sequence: TGCAGCATAATGTGGGGTTCCTACGAGCAGTACTTC. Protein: CSIMWGSYEQYF.

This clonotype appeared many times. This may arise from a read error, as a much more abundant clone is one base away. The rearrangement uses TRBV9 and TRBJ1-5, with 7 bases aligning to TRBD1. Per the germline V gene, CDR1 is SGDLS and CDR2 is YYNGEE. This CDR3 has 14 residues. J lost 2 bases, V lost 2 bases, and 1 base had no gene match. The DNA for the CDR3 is TGTGCCAGCAGCGTCGGACAGGGCAATCAGCCCCAGCATTTT. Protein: CASSVGQGNQPQHF.

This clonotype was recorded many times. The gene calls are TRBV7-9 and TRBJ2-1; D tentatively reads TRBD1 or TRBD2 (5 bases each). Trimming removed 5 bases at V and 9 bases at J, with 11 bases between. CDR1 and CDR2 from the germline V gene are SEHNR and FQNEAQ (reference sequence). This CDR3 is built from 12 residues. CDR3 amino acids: CASSGGGSEQFF. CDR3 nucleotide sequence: TGTGCCAGCAGCGGGGGTGGCTCTGAGCAGTTCTTC. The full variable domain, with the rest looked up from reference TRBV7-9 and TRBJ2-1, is DTGVSQNPRHKITKRGQNVTFRCDPISEHNRLYWYRQTLGQGPEFLTYFQNEAQLEKSRLLSDRFSAERPKGSFSTLEIQRTEQGDSAMYLCASSGGGSEQFFGPGTRLTVL.

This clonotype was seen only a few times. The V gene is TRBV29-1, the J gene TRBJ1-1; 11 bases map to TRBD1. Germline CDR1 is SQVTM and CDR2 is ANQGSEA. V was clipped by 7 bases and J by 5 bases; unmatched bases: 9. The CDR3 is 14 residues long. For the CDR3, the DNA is TGCAGCGACACGGGACAGGGGGAAGGGACTGAAGCTTTCTTT. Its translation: CSDTGQGEGTEAFF.

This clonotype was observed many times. The CDR3 DNA reads TGTGCCAGCAGTTCCCCGCCGGATGAAGCTTTCTTT. Its protein is CASSSPPDEAFF. V is TRBV6-5 and J is TRBJ1-1; D is unresolved. The CDR3 is 12 residues long. V was trimmed by 4 bases and J by 7 bases, leaving 10 bases between them. The germline V gene encodes CDR1 MNHEY and CDR2 SVGAGI.

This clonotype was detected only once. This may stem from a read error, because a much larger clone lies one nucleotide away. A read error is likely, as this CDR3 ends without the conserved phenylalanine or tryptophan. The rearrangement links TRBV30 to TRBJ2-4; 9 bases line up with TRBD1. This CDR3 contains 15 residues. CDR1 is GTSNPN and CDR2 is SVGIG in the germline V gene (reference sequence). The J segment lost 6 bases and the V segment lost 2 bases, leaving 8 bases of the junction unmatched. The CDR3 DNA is TGTGCCTGGAGTCTTTCCGGGACAGGGTTAAACATTCAGTACTCC. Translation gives CAWSLSGTGLNIQYS.

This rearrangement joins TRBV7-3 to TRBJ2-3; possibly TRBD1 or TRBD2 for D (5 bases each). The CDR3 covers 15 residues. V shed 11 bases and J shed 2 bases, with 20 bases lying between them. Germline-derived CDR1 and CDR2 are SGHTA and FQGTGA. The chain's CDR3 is CAWSRGTKDTDTQYF. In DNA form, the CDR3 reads TGTGCCTGGAGTAGAGGGACCAAGGACACAGATACGCAGTATTTT.

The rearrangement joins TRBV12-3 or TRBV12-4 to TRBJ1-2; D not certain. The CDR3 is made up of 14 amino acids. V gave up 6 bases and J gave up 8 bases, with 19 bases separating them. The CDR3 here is CASSVEGLLWGYTF. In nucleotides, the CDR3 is TGTGCCAGCAGCGTCGAGGGATTGTTGTGGGGCTACACCTTC.

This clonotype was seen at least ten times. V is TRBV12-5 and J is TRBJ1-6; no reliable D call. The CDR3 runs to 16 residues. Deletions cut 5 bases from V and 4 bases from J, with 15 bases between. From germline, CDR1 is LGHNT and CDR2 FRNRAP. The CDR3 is CASGSPAGIYNSPLHF. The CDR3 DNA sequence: TGTGCTAGTGGTAGCCCAGCCGGTATTTATAATTCACCCCTCCACTTT.

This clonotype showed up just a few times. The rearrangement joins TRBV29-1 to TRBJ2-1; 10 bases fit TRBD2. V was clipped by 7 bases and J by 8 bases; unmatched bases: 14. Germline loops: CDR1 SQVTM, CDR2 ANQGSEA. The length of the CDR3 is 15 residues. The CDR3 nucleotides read TGCAGCGGTGCCTCCGGGGCTAGCGGGAGTGATGAGCAGTTCTTC. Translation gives CSGASGASGSDEQFF.

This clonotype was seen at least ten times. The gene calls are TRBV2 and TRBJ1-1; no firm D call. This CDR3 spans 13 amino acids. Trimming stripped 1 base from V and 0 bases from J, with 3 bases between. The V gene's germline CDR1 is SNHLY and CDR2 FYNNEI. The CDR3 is CASSEGVNTEAFF. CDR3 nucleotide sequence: TGTGCCAGCAGTGAAGGGGTGAACACTGAAGCTTTCTTT. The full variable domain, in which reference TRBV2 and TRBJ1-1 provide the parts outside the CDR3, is EPEVTQTPSHQVTQMGQEVILRCVPISNHLYFYWYRQILGQKVEFLVSFYNNEISEKSEIFDDQFSVERPDGSNFTLKIRSTKLEDSAMYFCASSEGVNTEAFFGQGTRLTVV.

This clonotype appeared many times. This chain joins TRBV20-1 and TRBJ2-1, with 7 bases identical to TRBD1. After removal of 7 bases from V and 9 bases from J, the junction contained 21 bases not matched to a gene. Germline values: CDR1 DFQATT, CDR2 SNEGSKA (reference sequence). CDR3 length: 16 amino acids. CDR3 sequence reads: CSVPRPAETGFLEQFF. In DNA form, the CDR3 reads TGCAGTGTCCCCCGCCCGGCCGAGACAGGGTTCCTTGAGCAGTTCTTC.

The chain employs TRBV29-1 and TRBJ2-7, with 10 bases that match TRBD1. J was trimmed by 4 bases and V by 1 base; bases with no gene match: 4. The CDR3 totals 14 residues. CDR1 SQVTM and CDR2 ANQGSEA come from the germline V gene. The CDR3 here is CSVEGGDRGYEQYF. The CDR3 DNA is TGCAGCGTTGAAGGCGGGGACAGGGGATACGAGCAGTACTTC.